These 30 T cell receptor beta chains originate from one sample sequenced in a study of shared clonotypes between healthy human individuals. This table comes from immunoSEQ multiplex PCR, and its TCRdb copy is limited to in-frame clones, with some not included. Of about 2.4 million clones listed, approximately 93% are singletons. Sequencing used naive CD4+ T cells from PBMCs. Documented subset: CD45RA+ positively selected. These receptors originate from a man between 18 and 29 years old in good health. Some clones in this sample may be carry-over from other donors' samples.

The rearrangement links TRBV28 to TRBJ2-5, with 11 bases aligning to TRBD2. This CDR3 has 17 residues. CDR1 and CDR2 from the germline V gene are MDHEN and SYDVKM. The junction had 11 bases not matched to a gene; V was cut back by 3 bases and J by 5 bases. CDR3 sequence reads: CASSLGATSGSRETQYF. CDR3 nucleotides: TGTGCCAGCAGTTTGGGGGCTACTAGCGGGAGTAGGGAGACCCAGTACTTC.

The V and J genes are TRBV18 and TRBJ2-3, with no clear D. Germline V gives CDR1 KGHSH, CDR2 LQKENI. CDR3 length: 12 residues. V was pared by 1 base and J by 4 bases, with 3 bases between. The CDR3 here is CASSPQPDTQYF. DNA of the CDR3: TGTGCCAGCTCACCACAACCAGATACGCAGTATTTT.

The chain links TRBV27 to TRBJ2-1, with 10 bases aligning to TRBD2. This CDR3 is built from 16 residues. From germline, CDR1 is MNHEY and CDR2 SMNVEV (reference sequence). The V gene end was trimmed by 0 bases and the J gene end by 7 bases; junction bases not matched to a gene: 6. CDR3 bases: TGTGCCAGCAGTTTATCGGTGGGACTAGCGAGGAATGAGCAGTTCTTC. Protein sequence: CASSLSVGLARNEQFF.

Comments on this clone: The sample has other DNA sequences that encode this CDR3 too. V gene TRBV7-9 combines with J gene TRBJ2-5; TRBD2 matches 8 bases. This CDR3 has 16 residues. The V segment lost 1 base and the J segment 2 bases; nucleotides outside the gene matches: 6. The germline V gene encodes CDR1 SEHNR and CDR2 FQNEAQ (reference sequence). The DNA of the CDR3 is TGTGCCAGCAGCTTAGGTCTGGCGGGAGGTCAAGAGACCCAGTACTTC. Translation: CASSLGLAGGQETQYF.

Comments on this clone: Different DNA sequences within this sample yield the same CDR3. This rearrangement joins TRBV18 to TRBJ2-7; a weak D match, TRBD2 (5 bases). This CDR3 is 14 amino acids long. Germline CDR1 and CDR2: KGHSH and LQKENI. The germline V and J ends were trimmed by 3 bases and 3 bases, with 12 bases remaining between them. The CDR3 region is CASSPVGSSYEQYF. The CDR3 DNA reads TGTGCCAGCTCACCTGTAGGGAGTAGCTACGAGCAGTACTTC.

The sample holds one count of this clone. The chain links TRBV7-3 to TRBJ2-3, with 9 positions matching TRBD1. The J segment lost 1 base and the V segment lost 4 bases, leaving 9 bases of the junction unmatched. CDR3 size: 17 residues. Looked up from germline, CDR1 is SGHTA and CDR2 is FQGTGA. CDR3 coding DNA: TGTGCCAGCAGCTCCCGTACAGGGGGCGCGGGCACAGATACGCAGTATTTT. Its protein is CASSSRTGGAGTDTQYF.

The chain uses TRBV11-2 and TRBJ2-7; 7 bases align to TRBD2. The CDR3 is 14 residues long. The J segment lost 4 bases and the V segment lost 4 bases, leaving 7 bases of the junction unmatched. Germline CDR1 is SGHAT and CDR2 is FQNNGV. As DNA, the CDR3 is TGTGCCAGCAGCTCCCTTCCGCGGGAGTACGAGCAGTACTTC. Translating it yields CASSSLPREYEQYF.

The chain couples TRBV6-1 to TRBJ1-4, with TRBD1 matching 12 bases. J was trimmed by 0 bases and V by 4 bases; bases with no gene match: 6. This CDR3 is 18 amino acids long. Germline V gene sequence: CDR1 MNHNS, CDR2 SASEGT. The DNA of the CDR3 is TGTGCCAGCAGTGGGGTCGGGACAGGGGGCTCAACTAATGAAAAACTGTTTTTT. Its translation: CASSGVGTGGSTNEKLFF.

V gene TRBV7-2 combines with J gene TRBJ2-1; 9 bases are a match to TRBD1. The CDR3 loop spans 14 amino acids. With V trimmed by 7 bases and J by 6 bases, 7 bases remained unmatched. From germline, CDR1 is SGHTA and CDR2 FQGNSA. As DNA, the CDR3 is TGTGCCAGCAACCCGGGACAGGGATTCAATGAGCAGTTCTTC. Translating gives CASNPGQGFNEQFF.

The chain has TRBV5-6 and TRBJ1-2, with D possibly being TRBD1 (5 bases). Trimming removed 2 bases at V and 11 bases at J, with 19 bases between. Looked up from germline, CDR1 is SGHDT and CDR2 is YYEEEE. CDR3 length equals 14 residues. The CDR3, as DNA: TGTGCCAGCAGCTTTCCGGGACCGGGGATTATTTACACCTTC. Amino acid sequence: CASSFPGPGIIYTF.

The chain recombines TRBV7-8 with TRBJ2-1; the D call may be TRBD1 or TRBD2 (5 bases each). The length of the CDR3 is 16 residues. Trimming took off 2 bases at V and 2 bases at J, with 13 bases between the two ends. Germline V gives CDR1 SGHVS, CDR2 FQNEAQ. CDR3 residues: CASSLRGRDPYNEQFF. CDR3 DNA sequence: TGTGCCAGCAGCTTACGGGGCAGGGACCCCTACAATGAGCAGTTCTTC.

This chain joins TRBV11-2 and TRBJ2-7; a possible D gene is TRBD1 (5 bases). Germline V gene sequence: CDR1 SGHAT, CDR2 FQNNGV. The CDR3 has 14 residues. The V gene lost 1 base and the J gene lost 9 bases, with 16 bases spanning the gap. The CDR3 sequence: CASSLVPTGGRQYF. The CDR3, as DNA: TGTGCCAGCAGCTTAGTCCCCACAGGTGGACGGCAGTACTTC.

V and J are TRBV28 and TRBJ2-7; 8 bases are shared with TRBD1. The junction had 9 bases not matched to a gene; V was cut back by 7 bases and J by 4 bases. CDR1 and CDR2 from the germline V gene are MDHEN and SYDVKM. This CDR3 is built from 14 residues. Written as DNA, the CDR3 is TGTGCCAGCACCTTGGGCAGGGGGCTATACGAGCAGTACTTC. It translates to CASTLGRGLYEQYF.

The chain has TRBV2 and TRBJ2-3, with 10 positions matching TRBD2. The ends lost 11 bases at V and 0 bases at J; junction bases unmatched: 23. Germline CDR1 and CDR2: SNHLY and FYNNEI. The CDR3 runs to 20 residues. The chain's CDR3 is CAEIPLFRTSGESSTDTQYF. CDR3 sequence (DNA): TGTGCCGAGATCCCGCTATTTAGGACTAGCGGAGAAAGTAGCACAGATACGCAGTATTTT.

The CDR3 region is CASSPGSMGETQYF. The CDR3, as DNA: TGTGCCAGCAGCCCCGGGTCGATGGGGGAGACCCAGTACTTC. The rearrangement uses TRBV7-9 and TRBJ2-5; D uncertain. V lost 5 bases and J lost 5, with 15 bases in between. This CDR3 is 14 amino acids long. Germline CDR1 reads SEHNR; CDR2 reads FQNEAQ (reference sequence).

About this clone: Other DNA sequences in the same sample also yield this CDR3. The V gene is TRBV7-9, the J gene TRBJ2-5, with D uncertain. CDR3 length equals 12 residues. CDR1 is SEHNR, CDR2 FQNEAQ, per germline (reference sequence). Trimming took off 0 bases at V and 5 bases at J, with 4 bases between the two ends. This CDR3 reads CASSLAGETQYF. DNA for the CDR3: TGTGCCAGCAGCTTAGCGGGGGAGACCCAGTACTTC.

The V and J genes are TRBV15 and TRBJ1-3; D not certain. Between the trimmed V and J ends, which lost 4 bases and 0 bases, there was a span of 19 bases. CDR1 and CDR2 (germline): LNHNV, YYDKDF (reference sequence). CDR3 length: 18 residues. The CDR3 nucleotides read TGTGCCACCAGCACAGCTCCCCCCAGGCGCTACTCTGGAAACACCATATATTTT. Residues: CATSTAPPRRYSGNTIYF.

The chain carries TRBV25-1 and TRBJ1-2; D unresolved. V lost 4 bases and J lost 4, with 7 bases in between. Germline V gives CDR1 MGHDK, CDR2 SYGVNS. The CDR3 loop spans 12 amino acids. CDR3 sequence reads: CASSAASYGYTF. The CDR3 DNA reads TGTGCCAGCAGTGCGGCCAGCTATGGCTACACCTTC.

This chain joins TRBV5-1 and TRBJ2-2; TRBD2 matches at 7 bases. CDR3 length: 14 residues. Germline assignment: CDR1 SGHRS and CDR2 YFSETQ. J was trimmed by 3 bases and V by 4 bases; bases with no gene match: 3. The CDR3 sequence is CASSGREYTGELFF. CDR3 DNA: TGCGCCAGCAGCGGGCGGGAGTACACCGGGGAGCTGTTTTTT.

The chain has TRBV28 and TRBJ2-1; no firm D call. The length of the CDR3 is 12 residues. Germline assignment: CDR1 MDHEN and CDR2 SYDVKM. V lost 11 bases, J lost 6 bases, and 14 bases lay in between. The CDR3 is CAWGKVANEQFF. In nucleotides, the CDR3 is TGTGCCTGGGGAAAGGTCGCCAATGAGCAGTTCTTC.

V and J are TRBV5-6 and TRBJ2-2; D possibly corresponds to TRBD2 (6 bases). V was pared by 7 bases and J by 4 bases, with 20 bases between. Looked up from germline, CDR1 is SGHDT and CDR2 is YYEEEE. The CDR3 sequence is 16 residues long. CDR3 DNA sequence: TGTGCCAGCTGGGAGGTGAGAAGGGGAAGCACCGGGGAGCTGTTTTTT. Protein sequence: CASWEVRRGSTGELFF.

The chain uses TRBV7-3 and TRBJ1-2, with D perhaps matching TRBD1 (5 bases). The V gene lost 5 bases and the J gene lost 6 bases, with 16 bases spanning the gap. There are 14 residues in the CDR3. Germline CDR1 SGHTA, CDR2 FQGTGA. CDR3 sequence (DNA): TGTGCCAGCAGCGCGACGGGGGGATCAGATGGCTACACCTTC. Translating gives CASSATGGSDGYTF. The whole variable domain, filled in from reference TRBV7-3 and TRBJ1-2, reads GAGVSQTPSNKVTEKGKYVELRCDPISGHTALYWYRQSLGQGPEFLIYFQGTGAADDSGLPNDRFFAVRPEGSVSTLKIQRTERGDSAVYLCASSATGGSDGYTFGSGTRLTVV.

CDR3: CASSLRHPVGETQYF. The CDR3 nucleotides are TGTGCCAGCAGCCTCCGACACCCTGTCGGAGAGACCCAGTACTTC. V and J are TRBV7-2 and TRBJ2-5; D uncertain. Trimming pared 5 bases from V and 4 bases from J, leaving 17 bases between. The CDR3 contains 15 residues. Per germline, CDR1 SGHTA and CDR2 FQGNSA. Filled out from reference TRBV7-2 and TRBJ2-5, the complete variable domain reads GAGVSQSPSNKVTEKGKDVELRCDPISGHTALYWYRQSLGQGLEFLIYFQGNSAPDKSGLPSDRFSAERTGGSVSTLTIQRTQQEDSAVYLCASSLRHPVGETQYFGPGTRLLVL.

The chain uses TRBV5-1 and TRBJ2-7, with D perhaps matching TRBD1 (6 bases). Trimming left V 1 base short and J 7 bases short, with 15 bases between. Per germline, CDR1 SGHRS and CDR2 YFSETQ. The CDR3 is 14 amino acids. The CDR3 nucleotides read TGCGCCAGCAGCTTGTCGAGTAGACAGGTGGAGCAGTACTTC. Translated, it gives CASSLSSRQVEQYF.

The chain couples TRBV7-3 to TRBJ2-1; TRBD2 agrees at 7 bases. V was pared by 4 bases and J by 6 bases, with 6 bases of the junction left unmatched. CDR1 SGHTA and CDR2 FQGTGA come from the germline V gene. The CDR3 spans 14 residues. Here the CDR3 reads CASSSAAGANEQFF. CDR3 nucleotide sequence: TGTGCCAGCAGCTCCGCGGCGGGAGCCAATGAGCAGTTCTTC.

In DNA form, the CDR3 reads TGTGCCACCCAAGCGGGATTGAGCACAGATACGCAGTATTTT. It encodes CATQAGLSTDTQYF. The chain is built from TRBV25-1 and TRBJ2-3; 7 nucleotides align to TRBD2. The CDR3 runs 14 residues. The V gene's germline CDR1 is MGHDK and CDR2 SYGVNS. V was clipped by 10 bases and J by 0 bases; unmatched bases: 7.

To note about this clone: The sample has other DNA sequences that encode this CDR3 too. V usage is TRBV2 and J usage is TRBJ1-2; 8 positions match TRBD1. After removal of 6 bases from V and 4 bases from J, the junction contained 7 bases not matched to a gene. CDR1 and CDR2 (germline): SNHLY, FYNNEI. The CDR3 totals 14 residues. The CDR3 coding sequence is TGTGCCAGCAGCCTCGGACAGGGTGGCTATGGCTACACCTTC. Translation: CASSLGQGGYGYTF.

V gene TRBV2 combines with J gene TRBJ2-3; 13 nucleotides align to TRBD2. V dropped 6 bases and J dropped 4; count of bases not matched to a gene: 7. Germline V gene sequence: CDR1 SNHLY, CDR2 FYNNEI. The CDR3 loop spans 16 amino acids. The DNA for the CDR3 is TGTGCCAGCAGCAGGACTAGCGGGAGTCAATCAGATACGCAGTATTTT. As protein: CASSRTSGSQSDTQYF.

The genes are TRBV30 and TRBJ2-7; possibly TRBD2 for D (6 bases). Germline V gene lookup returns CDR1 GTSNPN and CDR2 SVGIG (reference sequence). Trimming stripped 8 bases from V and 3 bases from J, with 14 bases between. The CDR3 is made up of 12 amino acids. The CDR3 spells CAGGVRSYEQYF. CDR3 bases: TGTGCCGGAGGGGTCAGGAGCTACGAGCAGTACTTC.

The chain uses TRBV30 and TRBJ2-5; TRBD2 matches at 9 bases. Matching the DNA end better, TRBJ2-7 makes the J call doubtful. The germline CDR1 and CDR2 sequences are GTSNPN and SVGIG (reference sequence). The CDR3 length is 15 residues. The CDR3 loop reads CAWSGTGTSRYEQYF. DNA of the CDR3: TGTGCCTGGAGTGGAACGGGGACTAGCCGCTACGAGCAGTACTTC.